This T cell receptor (beta chain) was observed in a study of human T cells and chemical hapten exposure. Individual cDNA molecules received unique molecular identifiers in the library. Per the study methods: Samples contained a median of 95,638 TCRs, with a range of about 20,000 to 750,000. One entry per CDR3 protein, called by TCRdb with MiXCR from the RACE reads. TCRdb's processing, not the authors', yielded these V and J calls. The sample lists some 400,000 distinct CDR3 sequences; around 5.5% were seen once. Study outcomes and limitations: With regard to DPC sensitization, TCRs above 1 in 1000 frequency did not change. PT1 expanded TCR numbers tracked positively with patch test score.

This CDR3 contains 12 residues. V lost 3 bases, J lost 6 bases, and 9 bases lay in between. Time point reported: pre-sensitization, week 0. Treatment indicated: therapeutic diphenylcyclopropenone sensitization with weekly scalp DPC. This clonotype was recorded at least ten times. Antigen: not known. The V and J genes are TRBV12-3 or TRBV12-4 and TRBJ2-7; unclear D gene. This specimen was whole blood, taken in connection with sensitization to the hapten diphenylcyclopropenone (DPC). The TCR comes from a woman in her 50s with alopecia areata. Some clones in this sample may be carry-over from other donors' samples. For the CDR3, the DNA is TGTGCCAGCAGTTTCGACTGGAGCGAGCAGTACTTC. Amino acid sequence: CASSFDWSEQYF.